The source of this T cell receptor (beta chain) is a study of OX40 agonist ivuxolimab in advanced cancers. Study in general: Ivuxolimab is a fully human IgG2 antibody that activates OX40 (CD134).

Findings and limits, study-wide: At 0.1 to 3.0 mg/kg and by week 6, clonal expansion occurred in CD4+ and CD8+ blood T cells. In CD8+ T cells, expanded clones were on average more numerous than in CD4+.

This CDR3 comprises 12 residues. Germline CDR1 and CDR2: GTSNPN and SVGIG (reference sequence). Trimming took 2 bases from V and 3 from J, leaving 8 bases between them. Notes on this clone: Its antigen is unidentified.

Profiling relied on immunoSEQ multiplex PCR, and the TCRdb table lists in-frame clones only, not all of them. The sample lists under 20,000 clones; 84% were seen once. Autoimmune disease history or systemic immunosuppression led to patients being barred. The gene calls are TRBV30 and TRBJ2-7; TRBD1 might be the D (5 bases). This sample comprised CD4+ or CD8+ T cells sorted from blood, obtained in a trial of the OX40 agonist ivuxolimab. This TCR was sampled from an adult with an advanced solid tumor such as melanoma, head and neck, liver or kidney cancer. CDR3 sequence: CAWSSQGYEQYF. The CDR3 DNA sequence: TGTGCCTGGAGTAGTCAGGGCTACGAGCAGTACTTC.